These T cell receptor beta chains were read from a single sample in a study of blood T cell repertoires in COVID-19. TCRdb keeps only in-frame clones here, not all; method: immunoSEQ multiplex PCR. The sample shows 400,000 to 450,000 clones, about nine tenths of them seen only once. Sequenced: peripheral blood. Source of these receptors: a woman aged 45-65 years with COVID-19, enrolled during active disease. Each CDR3 is given with its conserved first and last residue. The D gene is left open where the match is weak. The size entry is marked missing in some rows and otherwise reads once, few, many or a size class.

cdr3_nt	cdr3_aa	cdr3_length	clone_size	d_call	j_call	v_call
TGTGCCAGCAGCCACCCCGGGACTAGCTTCTACGAGCAGTACTTC	CASSHPGTSFYEQYF	15	.	TRBD2	TRBJ2-7	TRBV7-3
TGTGCCATCCATACGGGACAGGGGAACACCGGGGAGCTGTTTTTT	CAIHTGQGNTGELFF	15	few	TRBD1	TRBJ2-2	TRBV10-3
TGTGCCAGCAGTTCCAGGGGGGTGAACACTGAAGCTTTCTTT	CASSSRGVNTEAFF	14	.	TRBD1	TRBJ1-1	TRBV27
TGTGCCAGCAGCCTCCTCGCGGGTGTTTCCTACAATGAGCAGTTCTTC	CASSLLAGVSYNEQFF	16	.	.	TRBJ2-1	TRBV5-8
TGCGCCAGCAGCTTGAGGCGACAGGGATTGGATGGCTACACCTTC	CASSLRRQGLDGYTF	15	.	TRBD1	TRBJ1-2	TRBV5-1
TGTGCCAGCAGTTCGGGGGGGGCCTGGGGCTCACCCCTCCACTTT	CASSSGGAWGSPLHF	15	.	.	TRBJ1-6	TRBV27
TGTGCCACCCAAAGGGGGGGTAACTCTGGAAACACCATATATTTT	CATQRGGNSGNTIYF	15	.	.	TRBJ1-3	TRBV2
TGTGCCAGCAGCGTAGTCGGCAGCGGGGGGGCCGGAAATGAGCAGTTCTTC	CASSVVGSGGAGNEQFF	17	.	TRBD2	TRBJ2-1	TRBV9
TGTGCCAGCAGCGCCACAGGGGGCGCGAACACCGGGGAGCTGTTTTTT	CASSATGGANTGELFF	16	.	TRBD1	TRBJ2-2	TRBV7-3
TGTGCCACCAGGGACCATAAGGGGTCTGACACAGATACGCAGTATTTT	CATRDHKGSDTDTQYF	16	.	.	TRBJ2-3	TRBV24-1
TGCGCCAGCAGCCCCACGGGGGATACGCAGTATTTT	CASSPTGDTQYF	12	.	.	TRBJ2-3	TRBV5-1
TGCAGCGCGCGACAGACAGGCGGCTACACCTTC	CSARQTGGYTF	11	.	.	TRBJ1-2	TRBV29-1
TGTGCCAGCCGAACAGGGGGCGTATACGAGCAGTACTTC	CASRTGGVYEQYF	13	.	TRBD1	TRBJ2-7	TRBV6-5
TGTGCCATCAGTGAGTTCGGGGTAGCGGGAAACACCATATATTTT	CAISEFGVAGNTIYF	15	.	.	TRBJ1-3	TRBV10-3
TGTGCCAGCAAAATACAGGGAGGGGGTCCCCAGATGAGGCAGTACTTC	CASKIQGGGPQMRQYF	16	.	.	TRBJ2-7	TRBV5-6
TGCGCCAGCAGCTTGGCCGGGGTACACGCGAACACCGGGGAGCTGTTTTTT	CASSLAGVHANTGELFF	17	.	.	TRBJ2-2	TRBV5-1
TGTGCCAGCAGTAGGGAGCCATATGGCTACACCTTC	CASSREPYGYTF	12	.	.	TRBJ1-2	TRBV7-9
TGTGCCTGGAGTCCCGGTGGGGGGTTTAACTATGGCTACACCTTC	CAWSPGGGFNYGYTF	15	.	.	TRBJ1-2	TRBV30
TGTGCCTGGAGTAGGCAGGGAGGAGGCGACACTGAAGCTTTCTTT	CAWSRQGGGDTEAFF	15	.	.	TRBJ1-1	TRBV30
TGTGCCAGCAGTTTGTCGGGGGGGCTGAGCTCTGGGGCCAACGTCCTGACTTTC	CASSLSGGLSSGANVLTF	18	.	TRBD2	TRBJ2-6	TRBV28
TGTGCCAGCTCACCGTCCGGGACAGGGTTCTACGGCTACACCTTC	CASSPSGTGFYGYTF	15	.	TRBD1	TRBJ1-2	TRBV18
TGTGCCAGCTGGGGAGGACCCCGAATTCAGTACTTC	CASWGGPRIQYF	12	.	.	TRBJ2-4	TRBV28
TGTGCCAGCAGTTACAGGAGCTCTGGAAACACCATATATTTT	CASSYRSSGNTIYF	14	once	.	TRBJ1-3	TRBV6-5
TGTGCCAGCAGCGAAGTACATGGGGCCAACGTCCTGACTTTC	CASSEVHGANVLTF	14	.	.	TRBJ2-6	TRBV9
TGTGCCAGTAGTATCGCGGTGGATGCCCTGGGCTACACCTTC	CASSIAVDALGYTF	14	.	.	TRBJ1-2	TRBV19
TGTGCCAGCAGTAGCCGGTCTACTGGCTACACCTTC	CASSSRSTGYTF	12	.	.	TRBJ1-2	TRBV6-5
TGTGCCAGTAGGATACAGGCGTTCGTCTTCTTC	CASRIQAFVFF	11	.	.	TRBJ2-4	TRBV19
TGTGCCAGCAGTTACAGTCAGACTGAAGCTTTCTTT	CASSYSQTEAFF	12	once	.	TRBJ1-1	TRBV6-2/TRBV6-3
TGTGCCAGTCTCGGGGGAACTTACAATGAGCAGTTCTTC	CASLGGTYNEQFF	13	once	.	TRBJ2-1	TRBV27
TGTGCCAGCAGCCCCAGGACTAGCGGGCCGTGGACAGATACGCAGTATTTT	CASSPRTSGPWTDTQYF	17	.	TRBD2	TRBJ2-3	TRBV13
TGTGCCAGCAGCCCCCAGGAAATCTCCCCTCAGTACTTC	CASSPQEISPQYF	13	.	.	TRBJ2-4	TRBV3-1/TRBV3-2
TGTGCCAGCAGCCAACATAATCAGGGGGCGGAAGGCTACACCTTC	CASSQHNQGAEGYTF	15	.	TRBD1	TRBJ1-2	TRBV3-1/TRBV3-2
TGCAGCGCGGGCGGGGGGGTCGCCTACAATGAGCAGTTCTTC	CSAGGGVAYNEQFF	14	.	TRBD2	TRBJ2-1	TRBV29-1
TGTGCCAGCTCGCGCGACGACAGACAGAATTCACCCCTCCACTTT	CASSRDDRQNSPLHF	15	.	.	TRBJ1-6	TRBV18
TGTGCCAGCAGCATAGGGGGGACAGTCTACGAGCAGTACTTC	CASSIGGTVYEQYF	14	.	.	TRBJ2-7	TRBV7-9
TGTGCCAGCAGCTCATTACAAGGGGGAAACACTGAAGCTTTCTTT	CASSSLQGGNTEAFF	15	.	.	TRBJ1-1	TRBV6-5
TGTGCCAGTACCGTTTCCTCTGGAAACACCATATATTTT	CASTVSSGNTIYF	13	.	.	TRBJ1-3	TRBV19
TGTGCCAGCAGCTTGAAAGCAGGGATGGACATTCAGTACTTC	CASSLKAGMDIQYF	14	.	.	TRBJ2-4	TRBV5-6
TGTGCCAGCAGCCTCGACAGGGACACTGAAGCTTTCTTT	CASSLDRDTEAFF	13	.	TRBD1	TRBJ1-1	TRBV11-2
TGTGCCAGCAGTTTCAGGACAGGGGGAACAGATACGCAGTATTTT	CASSFRTGGTDTQYF	15	.	TRBD1	TRBJ2-3	TRBV27
TGTGCCAGCAGTCCTCGGACAGGGAGGAAAACTGAAGCTTTCTTT	CASSPRTGRKTEAFF	15	.	TRBD1	TRBJ1-1	TRBV6-5
TGTGCCAGCAGCAGAACAGGGGGCGAGCAGTACTTC	CASSRTGGEQYF	12	.	TRBD1	TRBJ2-7	TRBV6-5
TGTGCCAGCAGCGCATCGACAGGGGATGTCTACGAGCAGTACTTC	CASSASTGDVYEQYF	15	.	TRBD1	TRBJ2-7	TRBV9
TGTGCCAGCAGTGAATCCCCCAGGGTTGCAGATACGCAGTATTTT	CASSESPRVADTQYF	15	.	.	TRBJ2-3	TRBV6-1
TGTGCCAGTAGGACCCGGGACAGAGATGGCTACACCTTC	CASRTRDRDGYTF	13	.	TRBD1	TRBJ1-2	TRBV19
TGTGCCAGCAGCTCAGTGCTAGGCGGGAGGGAAGCTTTCTTT	CASSSVLGGREAFF	14	.	.	TRBJ1-1	TRBV11-2
TGTGCCACCAGTGATTCCCCGGCCAGGGGGCGCGGGCAGCCCCAGCATTTT	CATSDSPARGRGQPQHF	17	.	TRBD1	TRBJ1-5	TRBV24-1
TGTGCCAGCAGCCTCCTGACGGAGAGGGAGACCCAGTACTTC	CASSLLTERETQYF	14	.	.	TRBJ2-5	TRBV2
TGCGCCAGCAGCTTGGGGACAGGGGGGTATGGCTACACCTTC	CASSLGTGGYGYTF	14	once	TRBD1	TRBJ1-2	TRBV5-1
TGTGCCTGGAGTCGGGCGGGGGGGCCGATAGGATTAAACATTCAGTACTTC	CAWSRAGGPIGLNIQYF	17	.	TRBD2	TRBJ2-4	TRBV30
TGCGCCAGCAGCCCCGCCTCGGGACTAGCTCCCTACGAGCAGTACTTC	CASSPASGLAPYEQYF	16	.	TRBD2	TRBJ2-7	TRBV5-1
TGTGCCAGCAGTCGCATAGCGCGTGAGCAGTTCTTC	CASSRIAREQFF	12	once	.	TRBJ2-1	TRBV28
TGTGCCAGCAGCGGCGGGGGGGCACCTATCGAGCAGTACTTC	CASSGGGAPIEQYF	14	.	TRBD2	TRBJ2-7	TRBV3-1/TRBV3-2
TGCGCCAGCAGCCAAGTACCCAACAGGGGGGACGAGCAGTACTTC	CASSQVPNRGDEQYF	15	.	TRBD1	TRBJ2-7	TRBV4-1
TGTGCCTGGAGTGTAGGCGGGGGCGCCGGGGAGCTGTTTTTT	CAWSVGGGAGELFF	14	.	.	TRBJ2-2	TRBV30